The 16 T cell receptor beta chains in this list originate from one sample, sequenced in a study of T cell responses to AZD1222 COVID-19 vaccine. TCRdb's copy holds only in-frame clones and misses some; the assay was immunoSEQ multiplex PCR. This sample yields some 150,000 clones, of which about 90% are seen a single time; 5% to 6% belongs to the top ten. The input for sequencing was peripheral blood, taken on day 0 of MenACWY control vaccination. The receptors were sampled from an adult in good health.

V and J are TRBV6-5 and TRBJ2-7; possibly TRBD2 for D (5 bases). V was pared by 7 bases and J by 7 bases, with 14 bases between. CDR3 length: 12 residues. From germline, CDR1 is MNHEY and CDR2 SVGAGI. The CDR3 nucleotides read TGTGCCAGCACTGGACTTACCAGGGAGCAGTACGTC. Translation: CASTGLTREQYV.

The rearrangement joins TRBV6-2 or TRBV6-3 to TRBJ1-4; TRBD1 agrees at 9 bases. V lost 5 bases and J lost 8; bases outside the gene matches: 18. Germline V gene lookup returns CDR1 MNHEY and CDR2 SVGEGT. The length of the CDR3 is 18 residues. CDR3 DNA sequence: TGTGCCAGCAGTCGCCGAGGGACAGGGCCACCACTCTTCGAAAAACTGTTTTTT. Its translation: CASSRRGTGPPLFEKLFF.

This chain uses TRBV4-1 with TRBJ1-6; tentatively, D is TRBD1 (6 bases). Trimming removed 1 base at V and 9 bases at J, with 19 bases between. This CDR3 has 17 amino acids. Germline loops: CDR1 MGHRA, CDR2 YSYEKL. The CDR3 DNA reads TGCGCCAGCAGCCAAGTCCTCTTCCAGGGGCACGGTTCACCCCTCCACTTT. Its translation is CASSQVLFQGHGSPLHF.

The CDR3: CAASTATGGHEKLFF. The DNA of the CDR3 is TGTGCCGCCAGCACCGCGACAGGGGGCCATGAAAAACTGTTTTTT. This chain connects TRBV6-4 to TRBJ1-4; 10 bases agree with TRBD1. CDR3 size: 15 residues. V lost 11 bases to trimming and J lost 6 bases; unmatched junction nucleotides: 12. CDR1 is MRHNA and CDR2 is SNTAGT in the germline V gene.

The DNA of the CDR3 is TGTGCCAGCAGCTTAGATGGACCAGGGCAGCAGTACGTC. Its translation: CASSLDGPGQQYV. V usage is TRBV11-2 and J usage is TRBJ2-7; a weak D match, TRBD1 (5 bases). Trimming stripped 0 bases from V and 8 bases from J, with 11 bases between. Germline assignment: CDR1 SGHAT and CDR2 FQNNGV. CDR3 size: 13 residues.

The chain combines TRBV18 with TRBJ1-1; D ambiguous. The CDR3 contains 13 residues. Germline V lookup: CDR1 KGHSH, CDR2 LQKENI. The V gene lost 6 bases and the J gene lost 4 bases, with 12 bases spanning the gap. CDR3 amino acids: CASSEGRSTEAFF. CDR3 DNA: TGTGCCAGCTCCGAGGGCAGATCCACTGAAGCTTTCTTT.

CDR3 coding DNA: TGTGCCAGCAGTCCTCGGTCCCTTTACGAGCAGTACTTC. It translates to CASSPRSLYEQYF. The gene calls are TRBV6-5 and TRBJ2-7; D remains unclear. Germline V lookup: CDR1 MNHEY, CDR2 SVGAGI. CDR3 size: 13 residues. Between the trimmed V and J ends, which lost 5 bases and 4 bases, there was a span of 12 bases.

This clone was detected only a few times. This chain joins TRBV4-1 and TRBJ2-3, with TRBD1 as a possible D gene (5 bases). The germline V gene has CDR1 MGHRA and CDR2 YSYEKL. V lost 3 bases and J 0 bases, leaving 10 bases between the germline ends. The CDR3 runs to 15 residues. The CDR3 coding sequence is TGCGCCAGCAGCCACAAGACAGCTAGCACAGATACGCAGTATTTT. It encodes CASSHKTASTDTQYF.

The chain combines TRBV6-1 with TRBJ1-6, with D perhaps TRBD1 (6 bases). The ends were cut back, 1 base at V and 8 bases at J, with 12 bases in the middle. The germline CDR1 and CDR2 sequences are MNHNS and SASEGT. The CDR3 has 15 residues. In nucleotides, the CDR3 is TGTGCCAGCAGTGAAGACAGGGACATTCATTCACCCCTCCACTTT. It is translated as CASSEDRDIHSPLHF.

This sequence joins TRBV5-1 and TRBJ1-5; TRBD1 matches 9 bases. Germline lookup yields CDR1 SGHRS and CDR2 YFSETQ. The CDR3 consists of 16 residues. The trim removed 3 bases at V and 6 bases at J, leaving 10 bases unmatched. CDR3: CASSSGTGLASQPQHF. The CDR3 bases are TGCGCCAGCAGCTCCGGGACAGGGCTTGCGAGTCAGCCCCAGCATTTT.

The V and J genes are TRBV19 and TRBJ2-1, with 7 nucleotides matching TRBD2. From germline, CDR1 is LNHDA and CDR2 SQIVND (reference sequence). The CDR3 is 16 residues long. V trimming: 9 bases; J trimming: 0 bases; junction bases outside the gene matches: 11. The CDR3 DNA follows: TGTGCCAGCTGGACTAGTCACCTTAGCTCCTACAATGAGCAGTTCTTC. It yields the protein CASWTSHLSSYNEQFF. The entire variable domain, with the rest obtained from reference TRBV19 and TRBJ2-1, is as follows: DGGITQSPKYLFRKEGQNVTLSCEQNLNHDAMYWYRQDPGQGLRLIYYSQIVNDFQKGDIAEGYSVSREKKESFPLTVTSAQKNPTAFYLCASWTSHLSSYNEQFFGPGTRLTVL.

Here the CDR3 DNA reads TGTGCCAGCAGCCCCACAGAGGGTAGGGGAAACACCATATATTTT. Translated: CASSPTEGRGNTIYF. V gene TRBV9 combines with J gene TRBJ1-3, with D hard to call. CDR3 size: 15 residues. Per germline, CDR1 SGDLS and CDR2 YYNGEE. The V gene lost 4 bases and the J gene lost 4 bases, with 15 bases spanning the gap.

J is TRBJ1-3 and V is TRBV19; D may be TRBD1 (6 bases). Trimming took 10 bases from V and 4 from J, leaving 17 bases between them. CDR1 is LNHDA and CDR2 is SQIVND in the germline V gene (reference sequence). This CDR3 is built from 14 residues. The CDR3 DNA reads as TGTGCCACCCACCCAGGGGCGTCCGGAAACACCATATATTTT. It is translated as CATHPGASGNTIYF.

This chain uses TRBV6-5 with TRBJ2-7; D may be TRBD2 (6 bases). V lost 9 bases to trimming and J lost 4 bases, with 19 bases between them. The CDR3 loop spans 14 amino acids. Germline V CDR1 and CDR2: MNHEY, SVGAGI. The DNA for the CDR3 is TGTGCCAGTCAGAAGGAGGAGGGGCCTTACGAGCAGTACTTC. Protein sequence: CASQKEEGPYEQYF.

V usage is TRBV14 and J usage is TRBJ1-2, with 7 bases that match TRBD1. This CDR3 region has 16 residues. Germline lookup yields CDR1 SGHDN and CDR2 FVKESK. Germline trimming cut 0 bases from V and 8 bases from J; bases unmatched to any gene: 12. For the CDR3, the DNA is TGTGCCAGCAGCCAAGATCCGGCCAGGGGGAAGACGGGCTACACCTTC. It is translated as CASSQDPARGKTGYTF.

This clone was seen only once. The V gene is TRBV3-1 (or the pseudogene TRBV3-2), the J gene TRBJ1-2, with D maybe TRBD1 (5 bases). Germline V lookup: CDR1 LGHDT, CDR2 YNNKEL (reference sequence). CDR3 length: 18 residues. V gave up 0 bases and J gave up 2 bases, with 19 bases separating them. The CDR3 is CASSQDRGSNRRNYGYTF. The DNA of the CDR3 is TGTGCCAGCAGCCAAGATCGGGGGAGTAACCGGAGAAACTATGGCTACACCTTC.